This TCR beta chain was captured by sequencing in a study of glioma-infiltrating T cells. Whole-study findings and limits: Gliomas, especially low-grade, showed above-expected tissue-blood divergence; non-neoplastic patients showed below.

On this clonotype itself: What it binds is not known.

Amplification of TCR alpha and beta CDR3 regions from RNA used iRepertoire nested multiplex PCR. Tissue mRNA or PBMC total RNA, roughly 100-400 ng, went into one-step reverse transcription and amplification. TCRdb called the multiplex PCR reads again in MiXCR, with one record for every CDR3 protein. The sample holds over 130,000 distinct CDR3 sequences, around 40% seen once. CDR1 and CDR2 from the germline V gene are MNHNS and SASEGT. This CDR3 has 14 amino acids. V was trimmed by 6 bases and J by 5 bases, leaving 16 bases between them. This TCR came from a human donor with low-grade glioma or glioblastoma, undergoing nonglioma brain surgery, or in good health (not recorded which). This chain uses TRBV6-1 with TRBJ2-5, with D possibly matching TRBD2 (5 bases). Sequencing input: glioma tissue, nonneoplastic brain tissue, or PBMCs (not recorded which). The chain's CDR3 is CASSSVTTWETQYF. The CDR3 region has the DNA TGTGCCAGCAGCTCCGTGACTACGTGGGAGACCCAGTACTTC.